The clone carrying this T cell receptor (beta chain) has ten or more counts. Its antigen is currently unknown. The data derive from a study of T-cell reconstitution after alpha-beta-depleted transplantation in children. Overall study findings and caveats: Several hundred graft clones that had expanded were reportedly the source of alpha-beta T cells about two months after transplant. Newly generated T cells supplied most T-cell counts and diversity one year post-transplant. Some patients owed their high day-60 TCRbeta diversity to surviving recipient T cells and thymic progenitors.

Trimming took 7 bases from V and 0 from J, leaving 10 bases between them. CDR1 and CDR2 (germline): SNHLY, FYNNEI. The CDR3 spans 14 residues. Molecular barcoding with unique molecular identifiers was used for the TCRbeta library. TCRdb ran MiXCR on the PCR reads and lists one entry per CDR3 protein. The table shows about 150,000 distinct CDR3 sequences, with roughly 11% occurring only once. The clonotype originates from a boy aged 2-15 years with acute myeloid leukemia, due to receive a stem cell transplant. The sequencing used PBMCs, collected before TCRalphabeta/CD19-depleted stem cell transplant. The gene calls are TRBV2 and TRBJ1-5; no firm D call. The CDR3 region is CASTTGYSNQPQHF. The CDR3 bases are TGTGCCAGCACAACCGGATATAGCAATCAGCCCCAGCATTTT.